The following is a T cell receptor (beta chain) sequence with its context. Per the authors' pipeline: Amplifying reference gene primers gave estimates of nucleated cell counts. The protocol was immunoSEQ multiplex PCR, while the TCRdb copy is restricted to in-frame clones and leaves out a portion. V, J and clone size are those of that table, while D and trimming were read from the DNA. The sample has 100,000 to 150,000 clones, 80% to 90% seen once. This sample was taken from a study of blood T cell repertoires in COVID-19. The V gene's germline CDR1 is MGHRA and CDR2 YSYEKL. The CDR3 consists of 14 residues. Trimming pared 4 bases from V and 6 bases from J, leaving 12 bases between.

Sequenced sample: peripheral blood. The chain has TRBV4-1 and TRBJ2-2; a weak D match, TRBD1 (6 bases). The receptor comes from a man older than 75 with active or convalescent COVID-19. The CDR3 loop is CASSRTELAGELFF. The CDR3 coding sequence is TGCGCCAGCAGCCGGACAGAACTTGCCGGGGAGCTGTTTTTT.